This T cell receptor (beta chain) was obtained from a study of blood T cell repertoires in COVID-19. Study background: The samples span acute and convalescent COVID-19 from the United States, Italy and Spain. Nucleic acid was either cDNA or gDNA, and it came from T cells, B-cell-depleted T cells, or PBMCs.

Per the study methods: Nucleated cell counts were estimated from reference gene primer amplification. The assay was immunoSEQ multiplex PCR, and TCRdb's table has in-frame clones only and misses some. V and J calls and clone size come straight from that table; D and trimming were deduced from the DNA. This table holds around 300,000 clones, around four fifths found once. CDR1 and CDR2 (germline): MDHEN, SYDVKM. V was clipped by 6 bases and J by 5 bases; unmatched bases: 8. This CDR3 has 14 amino acids. This chain joins TRBV28 and TRBJ2-7; 9 nucleotides agree with TRBD1. The sequenced sample was peripheral blood. The sequence was collected from a woman aged 50 to 60 with active or convalescent COVID-19. For the CDR3, the DNA is TGTGCCAGCAGACCCAGGGACAGGGTCCACGAGCAGTACTTC. It translates to CASRPRDRVHEQYF.